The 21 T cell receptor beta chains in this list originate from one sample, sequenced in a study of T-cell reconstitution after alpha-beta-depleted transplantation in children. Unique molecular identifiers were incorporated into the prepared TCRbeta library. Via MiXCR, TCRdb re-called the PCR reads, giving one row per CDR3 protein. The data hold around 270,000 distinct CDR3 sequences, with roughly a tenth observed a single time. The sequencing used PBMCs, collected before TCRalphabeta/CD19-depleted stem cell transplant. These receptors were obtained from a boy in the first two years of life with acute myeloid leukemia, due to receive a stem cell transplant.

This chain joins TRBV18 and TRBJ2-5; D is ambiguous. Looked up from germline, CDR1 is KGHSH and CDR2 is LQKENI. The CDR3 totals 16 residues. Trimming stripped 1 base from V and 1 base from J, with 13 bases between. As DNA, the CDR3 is TGTGCCAGCTCACCACGCCTCGTCCTCTCCCAAGAGACCCAGTACTTC. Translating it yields CASSPRLVLSQETQYF.

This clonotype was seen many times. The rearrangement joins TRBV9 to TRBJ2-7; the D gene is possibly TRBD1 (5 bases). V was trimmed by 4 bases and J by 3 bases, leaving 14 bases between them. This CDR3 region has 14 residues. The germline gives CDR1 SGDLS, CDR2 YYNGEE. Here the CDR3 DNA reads TGTGCCAGCAGCACAGGACCAACTCTCTACGAGCAGTACTTC. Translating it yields CASSTGPTLYEQYF.

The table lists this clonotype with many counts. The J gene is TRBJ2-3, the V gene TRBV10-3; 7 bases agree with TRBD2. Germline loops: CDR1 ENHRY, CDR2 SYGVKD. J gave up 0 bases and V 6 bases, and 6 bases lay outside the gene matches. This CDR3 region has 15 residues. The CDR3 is CAISATSASTDTQYF. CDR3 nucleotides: TGTGCCATCAGCGCCACTAGCGCTAGCACAGATACGCAGTATTTT.

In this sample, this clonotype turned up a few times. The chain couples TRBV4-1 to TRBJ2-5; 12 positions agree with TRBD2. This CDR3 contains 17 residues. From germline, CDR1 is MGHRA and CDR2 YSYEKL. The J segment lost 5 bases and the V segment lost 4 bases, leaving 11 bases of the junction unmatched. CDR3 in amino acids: CASSPGLAGAERETQYF. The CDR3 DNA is TGCGCCAGCAGCCCGGGACTAGCGGGCGCCGAGAGGGAGACCCAGTACTTC.

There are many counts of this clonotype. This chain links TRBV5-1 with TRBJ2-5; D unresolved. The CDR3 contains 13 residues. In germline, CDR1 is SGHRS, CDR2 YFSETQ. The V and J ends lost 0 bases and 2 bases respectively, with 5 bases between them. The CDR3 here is CASSLGKQETQYF. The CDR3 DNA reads TGCGCCAGCAGCTTGGGCAAACAAGAGACCCAGTACTTC.

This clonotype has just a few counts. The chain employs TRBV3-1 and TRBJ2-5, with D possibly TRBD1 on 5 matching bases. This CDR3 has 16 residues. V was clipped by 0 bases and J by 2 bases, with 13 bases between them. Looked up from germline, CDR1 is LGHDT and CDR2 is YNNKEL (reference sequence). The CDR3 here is CASSQDSTRVQETQYF. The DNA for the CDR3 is TGTGCCAGCAGCCAAGATAGTACCAGGGTTCAAGAGACCCAGTACTTC.

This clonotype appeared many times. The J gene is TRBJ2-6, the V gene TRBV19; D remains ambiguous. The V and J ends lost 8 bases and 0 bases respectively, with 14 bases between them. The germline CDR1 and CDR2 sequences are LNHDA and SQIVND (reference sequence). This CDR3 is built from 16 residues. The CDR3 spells CASFNRLASGANVLTF. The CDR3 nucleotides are TGTGCCAGTTTTAATCGCCTCGCCTCTGGGGCCAACGTCCTGACTTTC.

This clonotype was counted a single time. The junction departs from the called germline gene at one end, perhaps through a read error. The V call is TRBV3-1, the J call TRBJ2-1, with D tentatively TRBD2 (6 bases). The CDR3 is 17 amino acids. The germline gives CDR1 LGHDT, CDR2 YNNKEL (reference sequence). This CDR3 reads CASCQGRAGTADNEQFF. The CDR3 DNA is TGTGCCAGCTGCCAAGGGCGCGCGGGGACGGCCGACAATGAGCAGTTCTTC.

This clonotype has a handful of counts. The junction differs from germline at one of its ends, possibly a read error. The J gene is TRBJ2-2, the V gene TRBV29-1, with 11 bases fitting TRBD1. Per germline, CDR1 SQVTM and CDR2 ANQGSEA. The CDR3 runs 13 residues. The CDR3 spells CIVGTGGTGELFF. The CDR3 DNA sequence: TGCATCGTTGGGACAGGGGGCACCGGGGAGCTGTTTTTT.

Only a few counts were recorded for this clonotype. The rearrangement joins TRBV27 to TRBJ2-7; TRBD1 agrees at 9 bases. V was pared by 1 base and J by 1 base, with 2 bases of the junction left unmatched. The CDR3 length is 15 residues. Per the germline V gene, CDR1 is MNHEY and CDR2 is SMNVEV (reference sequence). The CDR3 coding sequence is TGTGCCAGCAGTTTATACAGGGGGCAATCCTACGAGCAGTACTTC. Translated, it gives CASSLYRGQSYEQYF.

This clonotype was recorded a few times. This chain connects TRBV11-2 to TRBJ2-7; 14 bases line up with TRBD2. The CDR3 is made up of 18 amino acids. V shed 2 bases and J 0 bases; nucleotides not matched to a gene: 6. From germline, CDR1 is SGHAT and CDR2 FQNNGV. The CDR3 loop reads CASSLTGTSGRISYEQYF. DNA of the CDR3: TGTGCCAGCAGCTTAACCGGGACTAGCGGGAGAATCTCCTACGAGCAGTACTTC.

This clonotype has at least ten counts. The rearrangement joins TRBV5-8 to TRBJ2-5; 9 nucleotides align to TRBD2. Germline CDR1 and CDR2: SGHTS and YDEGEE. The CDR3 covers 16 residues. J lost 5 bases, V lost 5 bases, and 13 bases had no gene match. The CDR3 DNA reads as TGTGCCAGCAGTCTCCGCGGGAGGGCCTATGGGGAGACCCAGTACTTC. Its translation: CASSLRGRAYGETQYF.

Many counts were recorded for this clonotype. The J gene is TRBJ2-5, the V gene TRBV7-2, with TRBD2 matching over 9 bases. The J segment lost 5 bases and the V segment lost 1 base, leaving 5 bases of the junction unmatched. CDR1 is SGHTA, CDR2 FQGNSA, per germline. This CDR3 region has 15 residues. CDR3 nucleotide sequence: TGTGCCAGCAGCTTAGTGGCTAGCGGGGTCGAGACCCAGTACTTC. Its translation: CASSLVASGVETQYF. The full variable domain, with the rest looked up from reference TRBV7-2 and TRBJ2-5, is GAGVSQSPSNKVTEKGKDVELRCDPISGHTALYWYRQSLGQGLEFLIYFQGNSAPDKSGLPSDRFSAERTGGSVSTLTIQRTQQEDSAVYLCASSLVASGVETQYFGPGTRLLVL.

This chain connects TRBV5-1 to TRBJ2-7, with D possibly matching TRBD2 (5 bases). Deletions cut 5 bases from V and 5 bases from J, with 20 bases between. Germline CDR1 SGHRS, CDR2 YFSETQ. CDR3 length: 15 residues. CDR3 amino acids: CASRQTGIGVDEQYF. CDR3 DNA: TGCGCCAGCAGACAGACCGGGATAGGAGTGGACGAGCAGTACTTC.

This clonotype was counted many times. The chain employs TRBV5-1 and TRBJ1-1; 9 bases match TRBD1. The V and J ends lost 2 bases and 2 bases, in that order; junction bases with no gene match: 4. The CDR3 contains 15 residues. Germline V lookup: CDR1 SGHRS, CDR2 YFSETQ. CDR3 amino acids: CASSFRQGGNTEAFF. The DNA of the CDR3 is TGCGCCAGCAGCTTTCGACAGGGGGGAAACACTGAAGCTTTCTTT.

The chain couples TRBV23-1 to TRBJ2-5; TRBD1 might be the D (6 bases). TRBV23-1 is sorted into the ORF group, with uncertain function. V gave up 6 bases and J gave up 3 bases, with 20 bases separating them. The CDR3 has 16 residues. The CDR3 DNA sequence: TGCGCCAGCAGCCCCGGACCGGACAGAGGGAAAGAGACCCAGTACTTC. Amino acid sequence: CASSPGPDRGKETQYF.

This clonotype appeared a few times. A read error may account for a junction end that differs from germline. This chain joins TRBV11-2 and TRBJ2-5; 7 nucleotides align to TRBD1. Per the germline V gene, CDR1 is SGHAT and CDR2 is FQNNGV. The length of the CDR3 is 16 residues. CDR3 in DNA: TGTGCCAGCAGCCTAGACCCAGGGACAGTTAGAGAGACCCAGTACTTC. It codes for CASSLDPGTVRETQYF.

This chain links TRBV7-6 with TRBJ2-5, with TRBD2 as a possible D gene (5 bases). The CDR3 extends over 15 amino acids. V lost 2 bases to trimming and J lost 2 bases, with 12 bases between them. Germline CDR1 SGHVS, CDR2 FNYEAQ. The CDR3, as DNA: TGTGCCAGCAGCTTACTCCGAGGGTCTCAAGAGACCCAGTACTTC. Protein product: CASSLLRGSQETQYF.

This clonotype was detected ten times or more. The CDR3 region is CATSRGASGGYGEQFF. The CDR3 DNA is TGTGCCACCAGTCGAGGGGCTAGCGGAGGTTATGGTGAGCAGTTCTTC. The genes are TRBV24-1 and TRBJ2-1, with 7 bases that match TRBD2. V lost 6 bases and J lost 9; bases outside the gene matches: 16. CDR1 KGHDR and CDR2 SFDVKD come from the germline V gene. The CDR3 has 16 amino acids.

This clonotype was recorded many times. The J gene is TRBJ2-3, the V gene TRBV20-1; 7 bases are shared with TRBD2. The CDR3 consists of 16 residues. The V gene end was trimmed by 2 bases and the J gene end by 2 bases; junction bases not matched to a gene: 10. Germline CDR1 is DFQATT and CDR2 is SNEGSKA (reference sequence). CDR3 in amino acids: CSARRGGTTHTDTQYF. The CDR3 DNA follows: TGCAGTGCTAGACGCGGAGGGACTACTCACACAGATACGCAGTATTTT.

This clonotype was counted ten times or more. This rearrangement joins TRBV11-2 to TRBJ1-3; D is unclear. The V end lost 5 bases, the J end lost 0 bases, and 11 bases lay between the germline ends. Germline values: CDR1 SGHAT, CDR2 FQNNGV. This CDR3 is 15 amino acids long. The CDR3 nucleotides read TGTGCCAGCAGCCATGCCCAAAACTCTGGAAACACCATATATTTT. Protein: CASSHAQNSGNTIYF.